The 26 T cell receptor beta chains given below trace back to one sample, sequenced in a study of shared clonotypes between healthy human individuals. The protocol was immunoSEQ multiplex PCR, while the TCRdb copy is restricted to in-frame clones and leaves out a portion. The repertoire holds millions of clones, with 90% to 95% as singletons. The sequenced sample was naive CD4+ T cells from PBMCs. This sample's subset: CD45RA+ positively selected. The receptors stem from a man aged 18 to 30 in good health. Some clones in this sample may be carry-over from other donors' samples.

The gene calls are TRBV10-3 and TRBJ2-7; 7 nucleotides line up with TRBD2. Germline V gene sequence: CDR1 ENHRY, CDR2 SYGVKD. The CDR3 covers 14 residues. Losses at the gene ends were 6 bases for V and 6 bases for J; bases not matched to a gene: 11. CDR3 DNA sequence: TGTGCCATCAGCCCTCAGGGAGGGGAAGGCGAGCAGTACTTC. Protein: CAISPQGGEGEQYF.

The chain carries TRBV6-1 and TRBJ2-5; no definite D call. The CDR3 has 14 amino acids. Germline-derived CDR1 and CDR2 are MNHNS and SASEGT. V was clipped by 5 bases and J by 0 bases, with 10 bases between them. CDR3 sequence (DNA): TGTGCCAGCAGTCTCTCAGGCTACCAAGAGACCCAGTACTTC. Residues: CASSLSGYQETQYF.

The chain has TRBV10-3 and TRBJ2-3; D is tentatively TRBD1 or TRBD2 (5 bases each). Trimming removed 6 bases at V and 5 bases at J, with 21 bases between. Germline lookup yields CDR1 ENHRY and CDR2 SYGVKD. The CDR3 extends over 16 amino acids. The CDR3 nucleotides read TGTGCCATCAGGGATCCGCCGGGCACAGGAGGAGATACGCAGTATTTT. Its translation: CAIRDPPGTGGDTQYF.

The rearrangement links TRBV28 to TRBJ1-3; possible D gene TRBD1, 5 bases. The CDR3 has 15 residues. Trimming shortened V by 2 bases and J by 4 bases, and 12 bases separated the two germline ends. CDR1 and CDR2 (germline): MDHEN, SYDVKM. This CDR3 is CASSLIGRVGNTIYF. CDR3 coding DNA: TGTGCCAGCAGTTTAATTGGCAGGGTGGGAAACACCATATATTTT.

V gene TRBV6-1 combines with J gene TRBJ1-1; maybe TRBD1 (6 bases). Germline V lookup: CDR1 MNHNS, CDR2 SASEGT. V lost 4 bases and J 1 base, leaving 10 bases between the germline ends. This CDR3 has 14 amino acids. The CDR3 nucleotides are TGTGCCAGCAGTGGGGCCAGGGGGAACACTGAAGCTTTCTTT. Its translation: CASSGARGNTEAFF.

The rearrangement uses TRBV6-5 and TRBJ1-1, with D unresolved. This CDR3 comprises 13 residues. Germline loops: CDR1 MNHEY, CDR2 SVGAGI. The V gene lost 8 bases and the J gene lost 0 bases, with 10 bases spanning the gap. CDR3 sequence (DNA): TGTGCCAGCCATCGGATCGTGAACACTGAAGCTTTCTTT. Residues: CASHRIVNTEAFF.

The V call is TRBV6-5, the J call TRBJ1-2; D may be TRBD1 (5 bases). The V end was cut by 0 bases, the J end by 4 bases, with 12 bases between. The CDR3 runs to 15 residues. CDR1 is MNHEY and CDR2 is SVGAGI in the germline V gene. The DNA for the CDR3 is TGTGCCAGCAGTTACTCGAAGGGACCCGGCTATGGCTACACCTTC. This gives the protein CASSYSKGPGYGYTF.

V usage is TRBV4-1 and J usage is TRBJ2-1, with D perhaps assigned TRBD1 or TRBD2 (5 bases each). Germline CDR1 and CDR2: MGHRA and YSYEKL. The CDR3 extends over 15 amino acids. Trimming shortened V by 4 bases and J by 6 bases, and 16 bases separated the two germline ends. Written as DNA, the CDR3 is TGCGCCAGCAGCCGAGGGGAAGCCACCTTCAATGAGCAGTTCTTC. It translates to CASSRGEATFNEQFF.

The rearrangement uses TRBV29-1 and TRBJ1-1; D is perhaps TRBD1 (5 bases). Germline CDR1 reads SQVTM; CDR2 reads ANQGSEA. V was trimmed by 3 bases and J by 1 base, leaving 9 bases between them. The CDR3 covers 13 residues. The CDR3 region has the DNA TGCAGCGTTGACAGGGCTCAGAACACTGAAGCTTTCTTT. Amino acids: CSVDRAQNTEAFF.

The chain is built from TRBV6-6 and TRBJ2-1; D remains ambiguous. This CDR3 is 13 amino acids long. Germline V lookup: CDR1 MNHNY, CDR2 SVGAGI (reference sequence). Trimming shortened V by 7 bases and J by 2 bases, and 9 bases separated the two germline ends. DNA of the CDR3: TGTGCCAGCATCCTAGGCCCCTACAATGAGCAGTTCTTC. This gives the protein CASILGPYNEQFF.

The chain recombines TRBV5-1 with TRBJ2-7; perhaps D is TRBD1 or TRBD2 (5 bases each). This CDR3 contains 14 residues. Trimming left V 3 bases short and J 2 bases short, with 12 bases between. From germline, CDR1 is SGHRS and CDR2 YFSETQ. This chain's CDR3 is CASSYRDGAYEQYF. In DNA form, the CDR3 reads TGCGCCAGCAGCTACCGGGACGGGGCCTACGAGCAGTACTTC.

The chain recombines TRBV13 with TRBJ2-1; TRBD2 agrees at 10 bases. This CDR3 has 16 residues. Germline-derived CDR1 and CDR2 are PRHDT and FYEKMQ (reference sequence). V lost 0 bases, J lost 4 bases, and 3 bases stayed unmatched. CDR3 DNA sequence: TGTGCCAGCAGCTTAGGTAGCGGGAGGCAGTACAATGAGCAGTTCTTC. Protein sequence: CASSLGSGRQYNEQFF.

The J gene is TRBJ2-2, the V gene TRBV2; 11 positions match TRBD1. The CDR3 runs to 14 residues. Trimming at V came to 8 bases and at J to 3 bases, leaving 2 bases not matched to a gene. Germline V gene sequence: CDR1 SNHLY, CDR2 FYNNEI. CDR3 DNA sequence: TGTGCCAGCGGGGACAGGGGGGACACCGGGGAGCTGTTTTTT. It is translated as CASGDRGDTGELFF.

The genes are TRBV28 and TRBJ2-7, with TRBD2 matching over 12 bases. Germline CDR1 MDHEN, CDR2 SYDVKM. J was trimmed by 2 bases and V by 8 bases; bases with no gene match: 4. This CDR3 has 14 amino acids. The CDR3 region is CASQLAGGPYEQYF. CDR3 DNA sequence: TGTGCCAGCCAGCTAGCGGGAGGGCCCTACGAGCAGTACTTC.

This clone was counted once. The rearrangement uses TRBV6-1 and TRBJ1-2, with TRBD1 matching over 8 bases. The CDR3 is 15 residues long. The V gene end was trimmed by 0 bases and the J gene end by 3 bases; junction bases not matched to a gene: 3. The V gene's germline CDR1 is MNHNS and CDR2 SASEGT. The CDR3, as DNA: TGTGCCAGCAGTGAAGCTATGACAGGGGACTATGGCTACACCTTC. Protein product: CASSEAMTGDYGYTF.

This clone has a handful of counts. This CDR3 reads CAWSDRLNTEAFF. In DNA, the CDR3 is TGTGCCTGGAGCGACAGACTGAACACTGAAGCTTTCTTT. V and J are TRBV30 and TRBJ1-1; D is possibly TRBD1 (5 bases). This CDR3 is built from 13 residues. Germline V gene lookup returns CDR1 GTSNPN and CDR2 SVGIG (reference sequence). V lost 3 bases, J lost 0 bases, and 8 bases lay in between.

The rearrangement links TRBV30 to TRBJ1-5, with 7 bases that match TRBD1. With V trimmed by 0 bases and J by 8 bases, 7 bases remained unmatched. Germline values: CDR1 GTSNPN, CDR2 SVGIG (reference sequence). This CDR3 has 14 amino acids. The DNA of the CDR3 is TGTGCCTGGAGTGTAGGGCGTCAGGGGGAGCCCCAGCATTTT. Its translation: CAWSVGRQGEPQHF. Complete variable domain (other parts from reference TRBV30 and TRBJ1-5): SQTIHQWPATLVQPVGSPLSLECTVEGTSNPNLYWYRQAAGRGLQLLFYSVGIGQISSEVPQNLSASRPQDRQFILSSKKLLLSDSGFYLCAWSVGRQGEPQHFGDGTRLSIL.

V gene TRBV6-1 combines with J gene TRBJ2-7, with D possibly matching TRBD2 (6 bases). CDR1 MNHNS and CDR2 SASEGT come from the germline V gene. CDR3 length equals 13 residues. Trimming cost V 1 base and J 5 bases, with 9 bases left between them. The CDR3 reads CASSEGAGNEQYF. CDR3 nucleotide sequence: TGTGCCAGCAGTGAAGGGGCGGGGAACGAGCAGTACTTC.

V usage is TRBV9 and J usage is TRBJ2-3, with a possible D match to TRBD1 (6 bases). Per germline, CDR1 SGDLS and CDR2 YYNGEE. This CDR3 has 16 amino acids. The V and J ends lost 0 bases and 4 bases respectively, with 15 bases between them. The CDR3 DNA reads TGTGCCAGCAGCGTAGAGGGGGTAGCAATCCCAGATACGCAGTATTTT. Protein sequence: CASSVEGVAIPDTQYF.

This sequence joins TRBV28 and TRBJ1-3; tentative D call: TRBD1 (6 bases). The germline gives CDR1 MDHEN, CDR2 SYDVKM. Trimming took 5 bases from V and 4 from J, leaving 12 bases between them. This CDR3 region has 14 residues. The chain's CDR3 is CASSTTGFGNTIYF. The CDR3, as DNA: TGTGCCAGCAGTACCACAGGGTTCGGAAACACCATATATTTT.

CDR3 region: CASSSRTRPFDEQFF. The CDR3, as DNA: TGTGCCAGCAGCTCACGGACTAGGCCCTTCGATGAGCAGTTCTTC. V usage is TRBV13 and J usage is TRBJ2-1, with TRBD2 matching over 7 bases. With 4 bases clipped from V and 8 bases from J, the junction kept 11 bases outside the gene matches. CDR3 length: 15 residues. CDR1 and CDR2 from the germline V gene are PRHDT and FYEKMQ (reference sequence).

This rearrangement joins TRBV28 to TRBJ2-7; tentative D call: TRBD2 (6 bases). The CDR3 contains 13 residues. CDR1 is MDHEN, CDR2 SYDVKM, per germline. The V end was cut by 5 bases, the J end by 1 base, with 9 bases between. CDR3 sequence reads: CASSGGRSYEQYF. The CDR3 DNA reads as TGTGCCAGCAGTGGAGGGCGGTCCTACGAGCAGTACTTC.

The CDR3 region is CASSSWGTGNTIYF. The CDR3, as DNA: TGTGCCAGCAGCTCGTGGGGCACTGGAAACACCATATATTTT. This chain joins TRBV7-9 and TRBJ1-3; weak D call: TRBD1 (5 bases). Germline CDR1 SEHNR, CDR2 FQNEAQ (reference sequence). The CDR3 runs 14 residues. Trimming removed 4 bases at V and 2 bases at J, with 9 bases between.

The J gene is TRBJ1-1, the V gene TRBV16, with D unresolved. The CDR3 is 14 residues long. Germline CDR1 and CDR2: KGHSY and FQNENV. Trimming cost V 0 bases and J 2 bases, with 7 bases left between them. The CDR3 region is CASSQSSANTEAFF. DNA for the CDR3: TGTGCCAGCAGCCAATCATCAGCTAACACTGAAGCTTTCTTT. Combining the CDR3 with reference TRBV16 and TRBJ1-1 gives the whole variable domain GEEVAQTPKHLVRGEGQKAKLYCAPIKGHSYVFWYQQVLKNEFKFLISFQNENVFDETGMPKERFSAKCLPNSPCSLEIQATKLEDSAVYFCASSQSSANTEAFFGQGTRLTVV.

The chain recombines TRBV5-4 with TRBJ2-1, with 7 bases identical to TRBD2. Unmatched junction bases numbered 8, after V lost 4 bases and J lost 10 bases. The CDR3 runs to 13 residues. Germline V lookup: CDR1 SGHNT, CDR2 YYREEE (reference sequence). The chain's CDR3 is CASSPRTREEQFF. The CDR3 DNA reads TGTGCCAGCAGCCCAAGGACTAGGGAGGAGCAGTTCTTC. Filled out from reference TRBV5-4 and TRBJ2-1, the complete variable domain reads ETGVTQSPTHLIKTRGQQVTLRCSSQSGHNTVSWYQQALGQGPQFIFQYYREEENGRGNFPPRFSGLQFPNYSSELNVNALELDDSALYLCASSPRTREEQFFGPGTRLTVL.

This sequence joins TRBV30 and TRBJ1-2; the D gene is possibly TRBD1 (5 bases). The V gene lost 0 bases and the J gene lost 2 bases, with 13 bases spanning the gap. This CDR3 contains 15 residues. Germline V gene data show CDR1 as GTSNPN and CDR2 as SVGIG (reference sequence). The CDR3 nucleotides read TGTGCCTGGAGTGTACTACGAGGGGAGAACTATGGCTACACCTTC. It yields the protein CAWSVLRGENYGYTF.